Listed below are T cell receptor beta chains from one sample, sequenced in a study of T cells expressing NK-cell markers. TCRdb re-called the 5' RACE reads; one entry per CDR3 protein, DNA not given. Recorded here are 450,000 to 600,000 distinct CDR3 sequences; the top ten clones represent 3% to 4.5%. The sequenced sample consisted of blood T cells: a sorted CD56 or NKG2C T cell subset, CD4+ or CD8+ T cells, or bulk PBMC T cells (not recorded which). The receptors here all came from a man aged 18 to 30 in good health. The CDR3 runs from the conserved cysteine through the conserved F or W.

v_call	j_call	cdr3_aa
TRBV7-2	TRBJ2-7	CASSLAGDRASEQYF
TRBV20-1	TRBJ1-2	CSVQGTGVGYTF
TRBV27	TRBJ2-7	CASSSWTGGEDEQYF
TRBV5-1	TRBJ2-1	CASSPPQPNSYNEQFF
TRBV6-1	TRBJ2-4	CASSELAGTGKNIQYF
TRBV12-3/TRBV12-4	TRBJ1-2	CASRAEQGDYGYTF
TRBV29-1	TRBJ2-5	CSVPAGRETQYF
TRBV5-1	TRBJ2-7	CASSLPSGQVNEQYF
TRBV15	TRBJ2-5	CATSRDLAGTSGRVQETQYF
TRBV25-1	TRBJ2-3	CASSVTDTDTQYF
TRBV12-3/TRBV12-4	TRBJ2-5	CASSLREPLRETQYF
TRBV3-1	TRBJ1-1	CASNKRGTNTEAFF
TRBV20-1	TRBJ1-6	CSALGGVGPGNSPLHF
TRBV3-1	TRBJ2-5	CASSQDNIVLAGYQETQYF
TRBV12-3/TRBV12-4	TRBJ1-5	CASSLAGRVNQPQHF
TRBV20-1	TRBJ2-3	CSAEPGTGSTDTQYF
TRBV7-2	TRBJ2-5	CASSLGGSYETQYF
TRBV4-3	TRBJ1-1	CASSQPNTEAFF
TRBV4-2	TRBJ2-5	CASSPERRIETQYF
TRBV11-2	TRBJ2-4	CASSSLAGPKNIQYF
TRBV3-1	TRBJ1-1	CASSQVMTRVGAEAFF
TRBV5-4	TRBJ2-5	CASNWDSIQETQYF
TRBV29-1	TRBJ2-7	CSVGQGVSYEQYF
TRBV5-1	TRBJ2-7	CASSLRGTSNGAYEQYF
TRBV25-1	TRBJ2-1	CASSDVTSGVYNEQFF
TRBV11-2	TRBJ2-3	CASSRFPGTDTQYF
TRBV6-2/TRBV6-3	TRBJ2-1	CASSYWTSGLYNEQFF
TRBV12-3/TRBV12-4	TRBJ1-1	CASNGLGTEAFF
TRBV5-1	TRBJ1-3	CASSPDGRGSGNTIYF
TRBV7-2	TRBJ2-7	CASSPNTYEQYF
TRBV2	TRBJ2-3	CASTPDRIRTDTQYF
TRBV11-2	TRBJ2-1	CASKLGSGTSGNHEQFF
TRBV7-9	TRBJ1-5	CAGGGLDQPQHF
TRBV29-1	TRBJ2-7	CSVLLQGNEYF
TRBV2	TRBJ2-1	CASSELAGGYYNEQFF
TRBV3-1	TRBJ2-5	CASSQGLDPSQKQETQYF
TRBV6-5	TRBJ2-1	CASSRSGDEQFF
TRBV29-1	TRBJ2-2	CSVVAGGWTGELFF
TRBV5-1	TRBJ1-1	CASSLAPTTEAFF
TRBV29-1	TRBJ2-2	CSVGGRLAGAGELFF
TRBV6-5	TRBJ2-3	CASSYSGRLTTDTQYF
TRBV5-1	TRBJ2-7	CASSIGLAGVGEQYF
TRBV28	TRBJ1-1	CASRGGSDAEAFF
TRBV10-3	TRBJ2-7	CAISSRTGENYEQYF
TRBV4-3	TRBJ2-5	CASSQGTPQETQYF